The 30 T cell receptor beta chains in this list originate from one sample, sequenced in a study of post-analysis software for immune sequencing data. Study-wide results and limits: Roughly five TRBV segments appeared more often in patients than in controls, and TRBV5-6, TRBV5-1 and TRBV20-1 were among these.

The antigens these receptors bind are not known. The authors incorporated unique molecular identifiers into the TCR beta cDNA libraries. TCRdb ran MiXCR on the PCR reads and lists one entry per CDR3 protein. The data hold 150,000 to 200,000 distinct CDR3 sequences, with roughly 31% observed a single time. Material: blood. The source of these receptors is a girl under 18 with multiple sclerosis.

The chain couples TRBV10-3 to TRBJ2-1; 9 bases line up with TRBD2. Germline lookup yields CDR1 ENHRY and CDR2 SYGVKD. This CDR3 is 15 amino acids long. V lost 4 bases and J lost 10; bases outside the gene matches: 11. The CDR3 sequence is CAISGEGREGREQFF. CDR3 nucleotides: TGTGCCATCAGTGGGGAAGGGCGGGAGGGCCGAGAGCAGTTCTTC.

A remark on this clonotype: Possible read error: a much larger clone is one base away. The chain combines TRBV3-1 with TRBJ1-2; D unresolved. In germline, CDR1 is LGHDT, CDR2 YNNKEL (reference sequence). The CDR3 runs to 13 residues. The CDR3 sequence is CASSQQKGYGCTF. The CDR3 nucleotides are TGTGCCAGCAGCCAACAAAAAGGCTATGGCTGCACCTTC.

In regard to this clonotype: With a much larger clone just one base away, this may be a read error. This chain connects TRBV4-1 to TRBJ2-3; 7 bases fit TRBD2. J lost 2 bases, V lost 3 bases, and 8 bases had no gene match. CDR3 length equals 16 residues. The germline CDR1 and CDR2 sequences are MGHRA and YSYEKL. CDR3 amino acids: CASSHGLVEFTDTQYF. CDR3 bases: TGCGCCAGCAGCCACGGACTAGTGGAGTTCACAGATACGCAGTATTTT.

Details on this clonotype: One base away lies a much larger clone, so this may be a sequencing read error. The genes are TRBV20-1 and TRBJ1-5, with D tentatively TRBD1 (6 bases). The germline V and J ends were trimmed by 2 bases and 7 bases, with 21 bases remaining between them. The length of the CDR3 is 16 residues. CDR1 is DFQATT and CDR2 is SNEGSKA in the germline V gene (reference sequence). CDR3 DNA: TGCAGTGCTAGAACCATAAAGGGGGGACGTGAGCAGCCCCAGCATTTT. Its translation: CSARTIKGGREQPQHF.

As regards this clonotype: A much larger clone lies a single base off, so this may be a read error. Since no conserved phenylalanine or tryptophan closes the CDR3, a read error is the likely cause. This sequence joins TRBV7-9 and TRBJ2-1, with 8 bases identical to TRBD2. The CDR3 runs to 14 residues. V gave up 2 bases and J gave up 10 bases; unmatched junction bases: 7. Germline V gene data show CDR1 as SEHNR and CDR2 as FQNEAQ (reference sequence). CDR3 nucleotide sequence: TGTGCCAGCAGCTTAAACGAGGCGGGAGGCGAGCAGTTCTGC. Translation: CASSLNEAGGEQFC.

The chain joins TRBV11-3 to TRBJ2-2, with 7 nucleotides matching TRBD1. The CDR3 spans 15 residues. The ends lost 0 bases at V and 6 bases at J; junction bases unmatched: 4. Looked up from germline, CDR1 is SGHNT and CDR2 is YENEEA. The CDR3 spells CASSLDPTGAGELFF. DNA of the CDR3: TGTGCCAGCAGCTTAGACCCTACAGGGGCCGGGGAGCTGTTTTTT.

In DNA, the CDR3 is TGCGCCAGCAGCCCTGCGCAGGCCCCTGAAGCTTTCTTT. Protein product: CASSPAQAPEAFF. J is TRBJ1-1 and V is TRBV5-1; no clear D gene. Per germline, CDR1 SGHRS and CDR2 YFSETQ. Trimming shortened V by 4 bases and J by 6 bases, and 13 bases separated the two germline ends. The length of the CDR3 is 13 residues.

This chain links TRBV4-2 with TRBJ1-1, with D perhaps TRBD1 (6 bases). Germline CDR1 is LGHNA and CDR2 is YNFKEQ. This CDR3 region has 15 residues. Trimming removed 0 bases from V and 3 bases from J, with 11 bases in between. The CDR3 protein is CASSQDRGFDTEAFF. In DNA, the CDR3 is TGTGCCAGCAGCCAAGATAGGGGGTTCGACACTGAAGCTTTCTTT.

Notes on this clonotype: This could be a read error, since a much larger clone is one nucleotide away. The chain employs TRBV29-1 and TRBJ2-3; D is uncertain. Per the germline V gene, CDR1 is SQVTM and CDR2 is ANQGSEA. The CDR3 sequence is 13 residues long. The V end was cut by 5 bases, the J end by 4 bases, with 13 bases between. CDR3: CSVFARLADTQYF. CDR3 sequence (DNA): TGCAGCGTTTTCGCTAGGCTTGCAGATACGCAGTATTTT.

There are many counts of this clonotype. CDR3 protein: CASLPGLASSTDTQYF. The DNA for the CDR3 is TGTGCCTCCCTGCCGGGACTAGCGTCTAGCACAGATACGCAGTATTTT. The gene calls are TRBV10-3 and TRBJ2-3; 10 positions agree with TRBD2. The CDR3 has 16 residues. Germline loops: CDR1 ENHRY, CDR2 SYGVKD. Losses at the gene ends were 11 bases for V and 0 bases for J; bases not matched to a gene: 11.

On this clonotype: This clone may be a read error of a much larger clone one base away. Written as DNA, the CDR3 is TGTGCCAGCGGCCCGCGATGGGCAGATACGCAGTATTTT. Amino acids: CASGPRWADTQYF. This chain links TRBV7-9 with TRBJ2-3; D is ambiguous. The CDR3 covers 13 residues. Per the germline V gene, CDR1 is SEHNR and CDR2 is FQNEAQ (reference sequence). The V and J ends lost 8 bases and 4 bases respectively, with 13 bases between them. Based on the CDR3 plus reference TRBV7-9 and TRBJ2-3, the full variable domain is DTGVSQNPRHKITKRGQNVTFRCDPISEHNRLYWYRQTLGQGPEFLTYFQNEAQLEKSRLLSDRFSAERPKGSFSTLEIQRTEQGDSAMYLCASGPRWADTQYFGPGTRLTVL.

This clonotype was recorded only once. CDR3 DNA sequence: TGCAGTGCTACACTAGCGGGAGTATTGTTTACGCAGTATTTT. Its protein product is CSATLAGVLFTQYF. The V gene is TRBV20-1, the J gene TRBJ2-3; 11 nucleotides line up with TRBD2. Germline CDR1 DFQATT, CDR2 SNEGSKA (reference sequence). The V gene end was trimmed by 4 bases and the J gene end by 8 bases; junction bases not matched to a gene: 8. The CDR3 runs to 14 residues.

This clonotype was counted a few times. V usage is TRBV5-6 and J usage is TRBJ2-1, with 12 bases lining up with TRBD2. Germline loops: CDR1 SGHDT, CDR2 YYEEEE. The CDR3 runs to 18 residues. The trim removed 0 bases at V and 5 bases at J, leaving 9 bases unmatched. CDR3 coding DNA: TGTGCCAGCAGCTTGGGCGCTAGCGGGAGGGCTTTGAACAATGAGCAGTTCTTC. Protein: CASSLGASGRALNNEQFF.

This clonotype was counted ten times or more. V and J are TRBV5-1 and TRBJ2-7; weak D call: TRBD2 (6 bases). Germline lookup yields CDR1 SGHRS and CDR2 YFSETQ. V lost 4 bases to trimming and J lost 2 bases, with 10 bases between them. The CDR3 covers 13 residues. The CDR3 coding sequence is TGCGCCAGCAGCGGCGGGACTCCCTACGAGCAGTACTTC. It yields the protein CASSGGTPYEQYF.

For this clonotype: It may be a read error: a sequence one base away is much more abundant. The chain couples TRBV6-5 to TRBJ2-7; D might be TRBD1 (6 bases). V shed 0 bases and J shed 5 bases, with 14 bases lying between them. Germline lookup yields CDR1 MNHEY and CDR2 SVGAGI. The CDR3 is 15 residues long. Here the CDR3 reads CASSYSPTGRDEQYF. The CDR3 bases are TGTGCCAGCAGTTACTCTCCTACAGGGCGCGACGAGCAGTACTTC.

This clonotype was picked up a small number of times. The V call is TRBV18, the J call TRBJ1-6, with D possibly being TRBD1 (6 bases). This CDR3 comprises 18 residues. With 1 base removed from V and 6 bases from J, the gap between germline ends came to 19 bases. The germline CDR1 and CDR2 sequences are KGHSH and LQKENI. The CDR3 here is CASSPLSGGGSTNSPLHF. The CDR3 DNA follows: TGTGCCAGCTCACCACTTTCTGGGGGCGGTTCAACTAATTCACCCCTCCACTTT.

Worth noting for this clonotype: One end of the junction varies from germline; a read error may be responsible. V gene TRBV5-1 combines with J gene TRBJ2-7, with 12 bases identical to TRBD1. This CDR3 contains 15 residues. Looked up from germline, CDR1 is SGHRS and CDR2 is YFSETQ. The CDR3 sequence: CVSSVSGQGAYEQYF. CDR3 sequence (DNA): TGCGTCAGCAGCGTGTCGGGACAGGGGGCTTACGAGCAGTACTTC. Complete variable domain (other parts from reference TRBV5-1 and TRBJ2-7): KAGVTQTPRYLIKTRGQQVTLSCSPISGHRSVSWYQQTPGQGLQFLFEYFSETQRNKGNFPGRFSGRQFSNSRSEMNVSTLELGDSALYLCVSSVSGQGAYEQYFGPGTRLTVT.

This clonotype was seen many times. The chain carries TRBV2 and TRBJ2-1; D is undetermined. The V end was cut by 7 bases, the J end by 0 bases, with 10 bases between. This CDR3 region has 14 residues. The germline V gene has CDR1 SNHLY and CDR2 FYNNEI. Written as DNA, the CDR3 is TGTGCCAGCATGACTGCCAACTCCTACAATGAGCAGTTCTTC. Translating it yields CASMTANSYNEQFF.

This clonotype showed up many times. This rearrangement joins TRBV9 to TRBJ2-6; TRBD2 agrees at 7 bases. V dropped 4 bases and J dropped 2; count of bases not matched to a gene: 3. Germline assignment: CDR1 SGDLS and CDR2 YYNGEE. The CDR3 loop spans 15 amino acids. CDR3 DNA: TGTGCCAGCAGCTCAGGACTAGCTGGGGCCAACGTCCTGACTTTC. This gives the protein CASSSGLAGANVLTF. Variable domain in full (rest from reference TRBV9 and TRBJ2-6): DSGVTQTPKHLITATGQRVTLRCSPRSGDLSVYWYQQSLDQGLQFLIQYYNGEERAKGNILERFSAQQFPDLHSELNLSSLELGDSALYFCASSSGLAGANVLTFGAGSRLTVL.

This clonotype was recorded at least ten times. The CDR3 loop is CASSQVRGQGDEKLFF. CDR3 DNA: TGCGCCAGCAGCCAAGTACGGGGACAGGGTGACGAAAAACTGTTTTTT. The V gene is TRBV4-1, the J gene TRBJ1-4; 9 bases map to TRBD1. The length of the CDR3 is 16 residues. Trimming at V came to 1 base and at J to 8 bases, leaving 8 bases not matched to a gene. Per germline, CDR1 MGHRA and CDR2 YSYEKL.

This clonotype was picked up many times. This chain connects TRBV20-1 to TRBJ2-7, with a weak D call TRBD2 (6 bases). The CDR3 has 12 residues. Germline V lookup: CDR1 DFQATT, CDR2 SNEGSKA (reference sequence). Deletions cut 4 bases from V and 1 base from J, with 8 bases between. Written as DNA, the CDR3 is TGCAGTGCTATTAGCGGATCCTACGAGCAGTACTTC. The encoded protein is CSAISGSYEQYF.

The chain employs TRBV3-1 and TRBJ1-2; a weak D match, TRBD1 (6 bases). CDR1 and CDR2 (germline): LGHDT, YNNKEL (reference sequence). CDR3 length: 14 residues. V was shortened by 4 bases and J by 6 bases, with 15 bases between the two germline ends. Here the CDR3 reads CASSPAARGDGYTF. The CDR3 DNA sequence: TGTGCCAGCAGCCCCGCCGCGAGGGGGGATGGCTACACCTTC.

This rearrangement joins TRBV7-2 to TRBJ1-2; the D gene is possibly TRBD1 (6 bases). Trimming left V 2 bases short and J 4 bases short, with 14 bases between. Germline lookup yields CDR1 SGHTA and CDR2 FQGNSA. This CDR3 comprises 15 residues. In DNA form, the CDR3 reads TGTGCCAGCAGCTTATCCGGGGGCGATGGCTATGGCTACACCTTC. The encoded protein is CASSLSGGDGYGYTF.

The chain is built from TRBV11-2 and TRBJ2-3; no clear D. This CDR3 spans 16 amino acids. V was cut by 5 bases and J by 1 base, with 16 bases left in between. Germline CDR1 is SGHAT and CDR2 is FQNNGV. Written as DNA, the CDR3 is TGTGCCAGCAGCCCCAACGCCTTCGCCCGCACAGATACGCAGTATTTT. Protein product: CASSPNAFARTDTQYF.

This clonotype appeared many times. The chain is built from TRBV4-2 and TRBJ2-7; 8 bases agree with TRBD2. CDR3 length: 16 amino acids. V was pared by 0 bases and J by 4 bases, with 8 bases of the junction left unmatched. Germline V CDR1 and CDR2: LGHNA, YNFKEQ. The CDR3 DNA reads TGTGCCAGCAGCCAAGATATCGGCGGGAGGATATACGAGCAGTACTTC. This codes for CASSQDIGGRIYEQYF.

A note on this clonotype: Sequence at one end of the junction differs from germline and may be a read error. The rearrangement joins TRBV15 to TRBJ2-7; D not certain. The J call may not be correct, given that the DNA end is closer to TRBJ2-5. The CDR3 spans 15 residues. CDR1 LNHNV and CDR2 YYDKDF come from the germline V gene (reference sequence). The CDR3: CATNRELEDYRTQYF. In nucleotides, the CDR3 is TGTGCCACCAACAGAGAGCTTGAGGATTATCGGACCCAGTACTTC.

The V and J genes are TRBV29-1 and TRBJ2-5, with TRBD1 identical over 7 bases. Germline CDR1 is SQVTM and CDR2 is ANQGSEA. CDR3 length: 12 residues. The V and J ends lost 7 bases and 4 bases, in that order; junction bases with no gene match: 6. CDR3 nucleotides: TGCAGCGCCACAGGGGCGGGAGAGACCCAGTACTTC. Its translation: CSATGAGETQYF. The full variable domain, rest sourced from reference TRBV29-1 and TRBJ2-5, is SAVISQKPSRDICQRGTSLTIQCQVDSQVTMMFWYRQQPGQSLTLIATANQGSEATYESGFVIDKFPISRPNLTFSTLTVSNMSPEDSSIYLCSATGAGETQYFGPGTRLLVL.

A single count supports this clonotype. Since a much larger clone is just one base distant, this may be a read error. The CDR3 region is CASSTLSIAGGGKTDTQYF. Here the CDR3 DNA reads TGTGCCAGCAGTACCTTAAGTATAGCAGGAGGGGGTAAGACAGATACGCAGTATTTT. The chain recombines TRBV27 with TRBJ2-3; D may be TRBD1 or TRBD2 (6 bases each). V lost 5 bases and J 3 bases, leaving 27 bases between the germline ends. The CDR3 totals 19 residues. Germline V gene lookup returns CDR1 MNHEY and CDR2 SMNVEV (reference sequence).

This clonotype was seen ten or more times. V usage is TRBV15 and J usage is TRBJ2-1; 14 bases match TRBD2. Germline values: CDR1 LNHNV, CDR2 YYDKDF (reference sequence). This CDR3 has 17 amino acids. V shed 5 bases, J shed 3 bases, and the junction held 6 bases outside the gene matches. The CDR3 region has the DNA TGTGCCACCAGCGCAGGGACTAGCGGGAGTTTCTACAATGAGCAGTTCTTC. Protein: CATSAGTSGSFYNEQFF. The whole variable domain, filled in from reference TRBV15 and TRBJ2-1, reads DAMVIQNPRYQVTQFGKPVTLSCSQTLNHNVMYWYQQKSSQAPKLLFHYYDKDFNNEADTPDNFQSRRPNTSFCFLDIRSPGLGDTAMYLCATSAGTSGSFYNEQFFGPGTRLTVL.

The sample holds many counts of this clonotype. This chain uses TRBV6-5 with TRBJ2-3; D is perhaps TRBD2 (6 bases). The CDR3 is made up of 16 amino acids. CDR1 and CDR2 from the germline V gene are MNHEY and SVGAGI. V was shortened by 0 bases and J by 0 bases, with 10 bases between the two germline ends. This CDR3 is CASSYSGDSSTDTQYF. CDR3 DNA sequence: TGTGCCAGCAGTTACTCGGGGGACTCCAGCACAGATACGCAGTATTTT.